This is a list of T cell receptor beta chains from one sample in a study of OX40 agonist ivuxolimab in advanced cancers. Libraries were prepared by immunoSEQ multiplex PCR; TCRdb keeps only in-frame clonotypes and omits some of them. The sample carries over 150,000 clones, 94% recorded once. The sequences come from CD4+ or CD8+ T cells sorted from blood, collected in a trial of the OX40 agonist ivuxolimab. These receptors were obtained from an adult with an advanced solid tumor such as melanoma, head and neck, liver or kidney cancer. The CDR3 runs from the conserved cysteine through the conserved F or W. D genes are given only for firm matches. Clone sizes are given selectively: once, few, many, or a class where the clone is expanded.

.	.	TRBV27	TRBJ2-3	TGTGCCAGCAGTTTAAGAGGGCAGACTCGCACAGATACGCAGTATTTT	CASSLRGQTRTDTQYF
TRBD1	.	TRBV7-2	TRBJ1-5	TGTGCCAGCAGCGGGCGACAGGGAGGACAGCCCCAGCATTTT	CASSGRQGGQPQHF
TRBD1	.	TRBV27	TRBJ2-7	TGTGCCAGCAGTTTCCGGACAGGATCCTACGAGCAGTACTTC	CASSFRTGSYEQYF
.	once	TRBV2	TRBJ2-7	TGTGCCAGCAGTGAAGCGGAGCAGGGATTCTACGAGCAGTACTTC	CASSEAEQGFYEQYF
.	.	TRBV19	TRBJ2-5	TGTGCCAGTATGAGTGAGACCCAGTACTTC	CASMSETQYF
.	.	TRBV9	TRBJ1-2	TGTGCCAGCAGCGTAAACGTCTATGGCTACACCTTC	CASSVNVYGYTF
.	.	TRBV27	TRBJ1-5	TGTGCCAGCAGTTTGGCGGGCGTCGATCAGCCCCAGCATTTT	CASSLAGVDQPQHF
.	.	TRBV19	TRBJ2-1	TGTGCCAGTAGTACACACAGGGGACTCCTACAACCTGGTGAGCAGTTCTTC	CASSTHRGLLQPGEQFF
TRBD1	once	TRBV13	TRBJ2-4	TGTGCCAGCAGCACCAGGCCCCAGGGGGCAGTCAAAAACATTCAGTACTTC	CASSTRPQGAVKNIQYF
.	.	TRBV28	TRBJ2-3	TGTGCCAGCATCCTCGCTGGGCGGGGAGGAGGTACGCAGTATTTT	CASILAGRGGGTQYF
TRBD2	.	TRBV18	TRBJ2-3	TGTGCCAGCTCACCATTCGCGGGGGACACAGATACGCAGTATTTT	CASSPFAGDTDTQYF
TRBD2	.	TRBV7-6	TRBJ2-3	TGTGCCAGCAGCTTACGGGGGGGCCGGACAGATACGCAGTATTTT	CASSLRGGRTDTQYF
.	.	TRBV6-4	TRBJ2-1	TGTATGGCGGCCCGGAGCTCCTACAATGAGCAGTTCTTC	CMAARSSYNEQFF
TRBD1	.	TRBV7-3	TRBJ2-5	TGTGCCAGCACGCCGGGACAGGTGGAGACCCAGTACTTC	CASTPGQVETQYF
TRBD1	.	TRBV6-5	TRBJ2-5	TGTGCCAGCACCCGACAGGGGAGGGAGACCCAGTACTTC	CASTRQGRETQYF
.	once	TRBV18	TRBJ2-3	TGTGCCAGCTCACCACCCGGCACAGATACGCAGTATTTT	CASSPPGTDTQYF
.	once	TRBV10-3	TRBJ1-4	TGTGCCATCAGTGCCCTAGCGATGGGGGGGGCTGGGGAAAAACTGTTTTTT	CAISALAMGGAGEKLFF
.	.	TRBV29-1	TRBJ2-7	TGCAGCGTTGCGGAGCCCCCCTACGAGCAGTACTTC	CSVAEPPYEQYF
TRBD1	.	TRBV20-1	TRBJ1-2	TGCAGTGCCCGAGACAGGGGTGGCTACACCTTC	CSARDRGGYTF
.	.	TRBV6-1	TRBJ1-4	TGTGCCAGCAGTGAAGGGTGGCCTAGGAGGGAAAAACTGTTTTTT	CASSEGWPRREKLFF
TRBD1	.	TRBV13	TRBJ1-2	TGTGCCAGCAGCCCATATGACAGGGGGCTTTATGGCTACACCTTC	CASSPYDRGLYGYTF
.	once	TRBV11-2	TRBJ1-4	TGTGCCAGCAGCTTAGATACAGGGACCTTTAATGAAAAACTGTTTTTT	CASSLDTGTFNEKLFF